These 25 T cell receptor beta chains were sequenced from one sample in a study of cytomegalovirus exposure and HLA in healthy donors. Both 60 Vbeta primers and 13 Jbeta primers went into the PCR. The table came from immunoSEQ multiplex PCR; TCRdb's copy has only in-frame clones and leaves some out. Seen here are approximately 150,000 clones, 75% observed once, and the top ten hold around 11%. The sample was PBMCs. The receptor set was obtained from a man aged 18 to 30 in good health and CMV-seropositive.

This clone was seen more than once but under ten times. The chain combines TRBV30 with TRBJ2-7; no clear D. Trimming took 4 bases from V and 7 from J, leaving 11 bases between them. Germline lookup yields CDR1 GTSNPN and CDR2 SVGIG (reference sequence). This CDR3 has 11 amino acids. CDR3 DNA sequence: TGTGCCTGGACCGGGTCTGGAGAGCAGTACTTC. Translated, it gives CAWTGSGEQYF.

The J gene is TRBJ1-5, the V gene TRBV15; the D gene is possibly TRBD1 (6 bases). The V gene's germline CDR1 is LNHNV and CDR2 YYDKDF (reference sequence). V lost 0 bases, J lost 6 bases, and 12 bases lay in between. The CDR3 is made up of 15 amino acids. CDR3 sequence (DNA): TGTGCCACCAGCAGAGATGCAGGCAGGGGTCAGCCCCAGCATTTT. This codes for CATSRDAGRGQPQHF.

The chain combines TRBV23-1 with TRBJ1-1; D uncertain. TRBV23-1 is an ORF for which the function is uncertain. The germline V and J ends were trimmed by 3 bases and 0 bases, with 14 bases remaining between them. The CDR3 totals 16 residues. In DNA form, the CDR3 reads TGCGCCAGCAGTCACAAACATGCTTACATGAACACTGAAGCTTTCTTT. Translation gives CASSHKHAYMNTEAFF.

The genes are TRBV28 and TRBJ2-7, with 9 bases fitting TRBD1. Germline V gene data show CDR1 as MDHEN and CDR2 as SYDVKM. This CDR3 comprises 15 residues. The trim removed 0 bases at V and 1 base at J, leaving 1 base unmatched. As DNA, the CDR3 is TGTGCCAGCAGTTTATGGGGGACAGGGTCCTACGAGCAGTACTTC. Protein: CASSLWGTGSYEQYF.

The chain couples TRBV4-2 to TRBJ2-3; 8 bases align to TRBD2. This CDR3 is built from 15 residues. V gave up 1 base and J gave up 3 bases; unmatched junction bases: 3. Germline V CDR1 and CDR2: LGHNA, YNFKEQ. The CDR3 DNA reads TGTGCCAGCAGCCAAGTAGCGGGAAATACAGATACGCAGTATTTT. Translating gives CASSQVAGNTDTQYF.

V gene TRBV5-8 combines with J gene TRBJ2-2, with 10 bases fitting TRBD1. CDR3 length equals 16 residues. CDR1 SGHTS and CDR2 YDEGEE come from the germline V gene. V dropped 2 bases and J dropped 6; count of bases not matched to a gene: 7. This chain's CDR3 is CASSFKTGGYSGELFF. The CDR3 nucleotides read TGTGCCAGCAGCTTCAAGACAGGGGGCTATTCCGGGGAGCTGTTTTTT.

The J gene is TRBJ1-4, the V gene TRBV5-4; a possible D gene is TRBD1 (5 bases). Germline values: CDR1 SGHNT, CDR2 YYREEE (reference sequence). The CDR3 spans 15 residues. CDR3 amino acids: CPTSPAGREKEKLFF. In DNA, the CDR3 is TGTCCCACCTCTCCAGCGGGCAGGGAGAAGGAAAAACTGTTTTTT.

This clone has more than one count but fewer than ten. The chain recombines TRBV6-6 with TRBJ2-1; D not resolved. The CDR3 totals 12 residues. Trimming left V 2 bases short and J 5 bases short, with 4 bases between. Germline CDR1 is MNHNY and CDR2 is SVGAGI (reference sequence). CDR3 nucleotide sequence: TGTGCCAGCAGTTACCCCGACAATGAGCAGTTCTTC. Its protein product is CASSYPDNEQFF.

The chain recombines TRBV11-2 with TRBJ2-5; a possible D gene is TRBD1 (6 bases). Trimming removed 3 bases from V and 3 bases from J, with 11 bases in between. CDR1 and CDR2 from the germline V gene are SGHAT and FQNNGV. This CDR3 comprises 14 residues. CDR3 nucleotides: TGTGCCAGCAGCTTTGGACAGCTCAAAGAGACCCAGTACTTC. Its protein is CASSFGQLKETQYF.

V and J are TRBV19 and TRBJ2-2, with 7 bases that match TRBD2. Germline V gene sequence: CDR1 LNHDA, CDR2 SQIVND (reference sequence). This CDR3 comprises 16 residues. The J segment lost 4 bases and the V segment lost 7 bases, leaving 12 bases of the junction unmatched. CDR3 sequence: CASKKTSHSGTGELFF. The CDR3 DNA is TGTGCCAGTAAGAAGACTAGCCACAGTGGCACCGGGGAGCTGTTTTTT.

This sequence joins TRBV7-9 and TRBJ2-1; 10 nucleotides align to TRBD1. Germline CDR1 is SEHNR and CDR2 is FQNEAQ (reference sequence). With V trimmed by 4 bases and J by 2 bases, 2 bases remained unmatched. This CDR3 has 15 residues. CDR3 nucleotide sequence: TGTGCCAGCAGCTACGACAGGGGGCCCTACAATGAGCAGTTCTTC. Amino acids: CASSYDRGPYNEQFF.

Regarding this clone: One end of the junction varies from germline; a read error may be responsible. V is TRBV20-1 and J is TRBJ2-5, with D unresolved. This CDR3 spans 11 amino acids. Germline values: CDR1 DFQATT, CDR2 SNEGSKA (reference sequence). CDR3 sequence: CSAMAVETQYF. CDR3 coding DNA: TGCAGCGCTATGGCGGTAGAGACCCAGTACTTC.

On this clone itself: Other DNA sequences in the sample encode the same CDR3. This chain joins TRBV19 and TRBJ1-1; 7 nucleotides match TRBD1. CDR3 length equals 13 residues. J was trimmed by 0 bases and V by 6 bases; bases with no gene match: 1. Germline V lookup: CDR1 LNHDA, CDR2 SQIVND (reference sequence). CDR3 protein: CASSGTVNTEAFF. In DNA form, the CDR3 reads TGTGCCAGTAGCGGGACAGTGAACACTGAAGCTTTCTTT. Combining the CDR3 with reference TRBV19 and TRBJ1-1 gives the whole variable domain DGGITQSPKYLFRKEGQNVTLSCEQNLNHDAMYWYRQDPGQGLRLIYYSQIVNDFQKGDIAEGYSVSREKKESFPLTVTSAQKNPTAFYLCASSGTVNTEAFFGQGTRLTVV.

The chain carries TRBV5-8 and TRBJ1-3, with a tentative D call TRBD1 (5 bases). Germline V gives CDR1 SGHTS, CDR2 YDEGEE. The V and J ends lost 0 bases and 2 bases respectively, with 12 bases between them. CDR3 length: 16 amino acids. CDR3 in amino acids: CASSLVGREAGNTIYF. CDR3 DNA: TGTGCCAGCAGCTTGGTGGGCAGGGAGGCTGGAAACACCATATATTTT. The variable domain in full, completed from reference TRBV5-8 and TRBJ1-3, reads EAGVTQSPTHLIKTRGQQATLRCSPISGHTSVYWYQQALGLGLQFLLWYDEGEERNRGNFPPRFSGRQFPNYSSELNVNALELEDSALYLCASSLVGREAGNTIYFGEGSWLTVV.

Written as DNA, the CDR3 is TGTGCCGCGACAGGGCAAAATTATGGCTACACCTTC. Translation gives CAATGQNYGYTF. The chain joins TRBV30 to TRBJ1-2, with 7 bases fitting TRBD1. In germline, CDR1 is GTSNPN, CDR2 SVGIG (reference sequence). V shed 8 bases and J 5 bases; nucleotides not matched to a gene: 8. The CDR3 has 12 amino acids.

This clone was observed a few times. This chain joins TRBV10-1 and TRBJ2-1, with 11 bases aligning to TRBD2. The trim removed 6 bases at V and 2 bases at J, leaving 18 bases unmatched. Germline V gives CDR1 WNHNN, CDR2 SYGVQD (reference sequence). CDR3 length: 20 residues. The CDR3: CASSPGRIAGGPSTYNEQFF. CDR3 DNA sequence: TGCGCCAGCAGCCCCGGTAGGATAGCGGGAGGGCCTAGCACCTACAATGAGCAGTTCTTC.

This clone was found once. The chain recombines TRBV6-1 with TRBJ1-2; D gene uncertain. The CDR3 spans 15 residues. V lost 3 bases to trimming and J lost 7 bases, with 18 bases between them. Germline loops: CDR1 MNHNS, CDR2 SASEGT. The CDR3 sequence: CASSDDPIPGSGYTF. CDR3 coding DNA: TGTGCCAGCAGTGACGATCCTATCCCTGGGAGTGGCTACACCTTC.

This CDR3 reads CASRSPSDRKETQYF. DNA of the CDR3: TGTGCCAGCAGATCCCCCTCGGACAGGAAAGAGACCCAGTACTTC. The chain links TRBV28 to TRBJ2-5, with TRBD1 identical over 7 bases. The ends lost 6 bases at V and 3 bases at J; junction bases unmatched: 10. Germline V CDR1 and CDR2: MDHEN, SYDVKM. The CDR3 runs 15 residues.

This chain uses TRBV2 with TRBJ2-7, with 8 bases identical to TRBD1. There are 14 residues in the CDR3. Trimming cost V 7 bases and J 6 bases; bases outside gene matches: 11. Germline CDR1 SNHLY, CDR2 FYNNEI. CDR3 residues: CASNGQGAVGEQYF. DNA of the CDR3: TGTGCCAGCAATGGTCAGGGGGCGGTTGGCGAGCAGTACTTC.

The chain links TRBV19 to TRBJ1-1; the match to TRBD1 covers 8 bases. This CDR3 is built from 15 residues. The ends lost 8 bases at V and 5 bases at J; junction bases unmatched: 13. The germline V gene encodes CDR1 LNHDA and CDR2 SQIVND (reference sequence). The CDR3 DNA reads TGTGCCAGTTTTAACAGGGGGACGAGGTTGACTGAAGCTTTCTTT. Protein: CASFNRGTRLTEAFF.

This chain uses TRBV5-6 with TRBJ1-4; 11 nucleotides align to TRBD1. The germline V gene has CDR1 SGHDT and CDR2 YYEEEE. V shed 4 bases and J 6 bases; nucleotides not matched to a gene: 2. The CDR3 length is 14 residues. For the CDR3, the DNA is TGTGCCAGCAGCAGGACAGGGGGCGATGAAAAACTGTTTTTT. It yields the protein CASSRTGGDEKLFF.

The CDR3 nucleotides read TGCGCCAGCAGCGGGGGACTAGCGGTCGTTAGCTCCTACAATGAGCAGTTCTTC. This gives the protein CASSGGLAVVSSYNEQFF. The chain couples TRBV5-1 to TRBJ2-1, with 11 nucleotides matching TRBD2. The CDR3 consists of 18 residues. Germline assignment: CDR1 SGHRS and CDR2 YFSETQ. Trimming took 4 bases from V and 0 from J; bases not matched to a gene: 9.

V is TRBV10-3 and J is TRBJ1-1; possibly TRBD1 for D (6 bases). V lost 4 bases and J lost 4, with 19 bases in between. There are 16 residues in the CDR3. Germline V CDR1 and CDR2: ENHRY, SYGVKD. The CDR3 coding sequence is TGTGCCATCAGTGGTACCCAGGGGCGGATGGCCACTGAAGCTTTCTTT. Protein sequence: CAISGTQGRMATEAFF.

This clone was counted between two and nine times. The rearrangement uses TRBV7-9 and TRBJ1-4; TRBD1 matches at 9 bases. V lost 3 bases and J lost 5; bases outside the gene matches: 1. CDR1 and CDR2 (germline): SEHNR, FQNEAQ (reference sequence). There are 14 residues in the CDR3. The CDR3 nucleotides read TGTGCCAGCAGCTTTGGGACAGGGAATGAAAAACTGTTTTTT. Translating it yields CASSFGTGNEKLFF. The complete variable domain, with remaining parts taken from reference TRBV7-9 and TRBJ1-4, reads DTGVSQNPRHKITKRGQNVTFRCDPISEHNRLYWYRQTLGQGPEFLTYFQNEAQLEKSRLLSDRFSAERPKGSFSTLEIQRTEQGDSAMYLCASSFGTGNEKLFFGSGTQLSVL.

The gene calls are TRBV10-3 and TRBJ2-1, with TRBD2 as a possible D gene (6 bases). The V end was cut by 8 bases, the J end by 5 bases, with 10 bases between. Germline CDR1 reads ENHRY; CDR2 reads SYGVKD. The length of the CDR3 is 12 residues. The CDR3 here is CAIGGTDNEQFF. The CDR3 DNA reads as TGTGCCATCGGGGGGACGGACAATGAGCAGTTCTTC.